This T cell receptor (beta chain) was found in a study of cytomegalovirus exposure and HLA in healthy donors. Findings and limits, study-wide: With DRB1 most and HLA-C fewest, TCR association rates differed between HLA loci in a later analysis. It is likely that the observed cluster of highly shared sequence variants was a sequencing artifact.

Comments on this clone: Its antigen is unidentified.

The PCR made use of 60 Vbeta and 13 Jbeta primers. Method: immunoSEQ multiplex PCR; TCRdb's copy keeps in-frame clones and lacks some. This table holds 150,000 to 200,000 clones, less than 80% found once. The CDR3 loop spans 15 amino acids. CDR1 and CDR2 (germline): LNHDA, SQIVND (reference sequence). V was pared by 7 bases and J by 0 bases, with 13 bases between. Input material: PBMCs. The receptor was derived from a woman aged 40 to 50 in good health and CMV-seronegative. V usage is TRBV19 and J usage is TRBJ2-1; D is unresolved. CDR3 DNA: TGTGCCAGTACCTCCCCCGAGAGCTCCTACAATGAGCAGTTCTTC. Amino acids: CASTSPESSYNEQFF.